This entry features one T cell receptor beta chain sequence. The antigen is unknown. The entry originates in a study of T cell repertoires in cytomegalovirus infection. Study overall: Carrying CMV and the relevant HLA type showed in public TCR beta signatures.

With 4 bases removed from V and 0 bases from J, the gap between germline ends came to 15 bases. The germline V gene encodes CDR1 LNHDA and CDR2 SQIVND (reference sequence). The CDR3 loop spans 16 amino acids. Study-level points and caveats: The ex vivo response was dominated by HLA-C-restricted CMV-specific TCR beta clonotypes. Frequencies of public TCR beta families were cumulated, and this identified carriers of CMV plus the relevant HLA.

A single record per CDR3 protein comes from TCRdb applying MiXCR to the reads. The table shows a few hundred thousand distinct CDR3 sequences, with around a sixth occurring only once. This chain uses TRBV19 with TRBJ1-1; weak D call: TRBD1 (6 bases). The sample consisted of PBMCs. This receptor was taken from a human donor in good health (CMV status not recorded). Some clones in this sample may be carry-over from other donors' samples. The CDR3 here is CASSRGQGSVNTEAFF. The CDR3 region has the DNA TGTGCCAGTAGTAGGGGGCAGGGATCAGTGAACACTGAAGCTTTCTTT.